This T cell receptor beta chain was observed in a study of T-cell memory formation after mild COVID-19. Study details: TCR clusters were mostly donor specific. Overall study findings and caveats: Later expanders leaned CD4+, whereas clones that contracted between day 15 and 85 were balanced CD4/CD8. Shrinking CD4+ clones were chiefly CM and EM; CD8+ ones were chiefly EMRA.

This clonotype was observed a few times. The antigen remains unidentified. Each CDR3 protein gets one entry after TCRdb re-called the 5' RACE reads with MiXCR. The sample holds 300,000 to 400,000 distinct CDR3 sequences, approximately 15% seen once. Germline assignment: CDR1 SGHRS and CDR2 YFSETQ. The CDR3 runs 12 residues. The V end was cut by 3 bases, the J end by 5 bases, with 7 bases between. V and J are TRBV5-1 and TRBJ2-3, with D unclear. Sample: PBMCs or a T cell subset sorted from them (not recorded which). The origin of this receptor is a man aged 18 to 30 who had mild COVID-19 (a few samples of this study predate the infection). Cell type and time point are not known. The CDR3 loop is CASSSSEDTQYF. The CDR3 bases are TGCGCCAGCAGCTCTAGTGAAGATACGCAGTATTTT.